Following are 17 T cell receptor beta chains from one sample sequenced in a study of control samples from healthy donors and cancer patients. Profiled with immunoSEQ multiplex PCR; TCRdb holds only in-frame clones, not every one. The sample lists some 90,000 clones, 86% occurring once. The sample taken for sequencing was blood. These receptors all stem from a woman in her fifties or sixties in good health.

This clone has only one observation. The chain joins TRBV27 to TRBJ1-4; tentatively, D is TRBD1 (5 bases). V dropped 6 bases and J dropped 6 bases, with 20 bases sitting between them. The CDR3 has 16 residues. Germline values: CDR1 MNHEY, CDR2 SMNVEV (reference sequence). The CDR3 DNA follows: TGTGCCAGCAGCCAGGTCCCAAGGGGCTATTATGAAAAACTGTTTTTT. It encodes CASSQVPRGYYEKLFF.

The CDR3 sequence is CASSPGPSSGNTIYF. DNA of the CDR3: TGTGCCAGCAGCCCGGGACCGAGCTCTGGAAACACCATATATTTT. The rearrangement joins TRBV6-6 to TRBJ1-3; D might be TRBD1 (5 bases). Germline assignment: CDR1 MNHNY and CDR2 SVGAGI (reference sequence). The ends were cut back, 6 bases at V and 0 bases at J, with 12 bases in the middle. The CDR3 is 15 residues long.

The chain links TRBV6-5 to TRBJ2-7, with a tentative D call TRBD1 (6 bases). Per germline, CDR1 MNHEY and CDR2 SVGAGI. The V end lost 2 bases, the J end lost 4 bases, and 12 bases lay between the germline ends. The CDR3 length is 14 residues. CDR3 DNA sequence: TGTGCCAGCAGTTACATGAGGACAGATTACGAGCAGTACTTC. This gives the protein CASSYMRTDYEQYF.

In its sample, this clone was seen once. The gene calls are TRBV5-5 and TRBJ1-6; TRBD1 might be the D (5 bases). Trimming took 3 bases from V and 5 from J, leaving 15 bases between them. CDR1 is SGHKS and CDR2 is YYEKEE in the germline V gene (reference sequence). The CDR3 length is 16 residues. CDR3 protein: CASSSTVESNNSPLHF. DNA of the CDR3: TGTGCCAGCAGCTCGACAGTAGAAAGCAATAATTCACCCCTCCACTTT.

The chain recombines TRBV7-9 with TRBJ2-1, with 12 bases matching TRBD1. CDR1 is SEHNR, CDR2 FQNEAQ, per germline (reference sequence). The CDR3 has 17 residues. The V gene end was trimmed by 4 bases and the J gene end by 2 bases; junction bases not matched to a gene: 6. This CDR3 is CASSSPGTGGAYNEQFF. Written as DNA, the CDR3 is TGTGCCAGCAGCTCCCCCGGGACAGGGGGCGCCTACAATGAGCAGTTCTTC. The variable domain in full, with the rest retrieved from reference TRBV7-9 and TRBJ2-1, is DTGVSQNPRHKITKRGQNVTFRCDPISEHNRLYWYRQTLGQGPEFLTYFQNEAQLEKSRLLSDRFSAERPKGSFSTLEIQRTEQGDSAMYLCASSSPGTGGAYNEQFFGPGTRLTVL.

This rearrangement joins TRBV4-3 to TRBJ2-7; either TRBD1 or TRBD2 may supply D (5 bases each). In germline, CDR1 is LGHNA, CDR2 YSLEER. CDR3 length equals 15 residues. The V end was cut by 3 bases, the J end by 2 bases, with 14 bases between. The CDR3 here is CASSQGVARAYEQYF. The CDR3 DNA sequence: TGCGCCAGCAGCCAGGGGGTCGCGAGAGCCTACGAGCAGTACTTC.

This CDR3 is CSGSTDTQYF. CDR3 nucleotide sequence: TGCAGCGGTAGCACAGATACGCAGTATTTT. This chain connects TRBV20-1 to TRBJ2-3; D ambiguous. Germline V lookup: CDR1 DFQATT, CDR2 SNEGSKA (reference sequence). The CDR3 contains 10 residues.

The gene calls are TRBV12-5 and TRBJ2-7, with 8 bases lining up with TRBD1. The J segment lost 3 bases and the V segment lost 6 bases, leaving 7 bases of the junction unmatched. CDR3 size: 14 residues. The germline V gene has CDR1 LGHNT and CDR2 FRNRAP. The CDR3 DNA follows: TGTGCTAGTGGCTCGGGACAGGTGGACTACGAGCAGTACTTC. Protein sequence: CASGSGQVDYEQYF.

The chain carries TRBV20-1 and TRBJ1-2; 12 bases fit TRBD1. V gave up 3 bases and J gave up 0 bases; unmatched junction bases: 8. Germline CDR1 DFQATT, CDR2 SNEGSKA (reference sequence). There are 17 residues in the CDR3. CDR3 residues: CSASQPGTGGPNYGYTF. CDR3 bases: TGCAGTGCTAGTCAGCCCGGGACAGGGGGCCCTAACTATGGCTACACCTTC.

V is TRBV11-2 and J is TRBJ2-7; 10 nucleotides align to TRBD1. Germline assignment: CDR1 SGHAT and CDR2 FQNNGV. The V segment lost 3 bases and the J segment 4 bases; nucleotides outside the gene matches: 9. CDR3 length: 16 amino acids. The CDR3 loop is CASSFGGDRGLYEQYF. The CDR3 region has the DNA TGTGCCAGCAGCTTCGGCGGGGACAGGGGCTTATACGAGCAGTACTTC.

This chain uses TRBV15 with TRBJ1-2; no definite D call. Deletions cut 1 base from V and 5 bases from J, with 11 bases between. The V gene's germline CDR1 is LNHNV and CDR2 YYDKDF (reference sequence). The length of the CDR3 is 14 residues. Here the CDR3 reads CATSRGGVGYGYTF. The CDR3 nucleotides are TGTGCCACCAGCAGAGGAGGAGTGGGTTATGGCTACACCTTC.

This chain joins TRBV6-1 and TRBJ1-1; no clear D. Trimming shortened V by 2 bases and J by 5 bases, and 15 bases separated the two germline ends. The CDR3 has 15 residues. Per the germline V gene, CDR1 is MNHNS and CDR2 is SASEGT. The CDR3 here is CASSEKSGGSTEAFF. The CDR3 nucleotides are TGTGCCAGCAGTGAAAAGTCGGGAGGTTCGACTGAAGCTTTCTTT.

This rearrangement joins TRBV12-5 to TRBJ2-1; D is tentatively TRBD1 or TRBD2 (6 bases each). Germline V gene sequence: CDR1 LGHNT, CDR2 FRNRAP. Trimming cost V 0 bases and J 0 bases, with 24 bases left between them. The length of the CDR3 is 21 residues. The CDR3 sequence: CASGLVPVSGAQVFSYNEQFF. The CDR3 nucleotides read TGTGCTAGTGGTTTGGTCCCGGTTTCGGGGGCGCAGGTTTTCTCCTACAATGAGCAGTTCTTC.

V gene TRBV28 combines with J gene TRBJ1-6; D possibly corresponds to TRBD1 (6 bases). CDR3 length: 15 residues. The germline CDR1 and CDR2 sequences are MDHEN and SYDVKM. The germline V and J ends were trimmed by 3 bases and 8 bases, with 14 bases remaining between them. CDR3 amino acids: CASSFRGSSDSPLHF. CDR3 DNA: TGTGCCAGCAGTTTCAGGGGAAGTTCCGATTCACCCCTCCACTTT.

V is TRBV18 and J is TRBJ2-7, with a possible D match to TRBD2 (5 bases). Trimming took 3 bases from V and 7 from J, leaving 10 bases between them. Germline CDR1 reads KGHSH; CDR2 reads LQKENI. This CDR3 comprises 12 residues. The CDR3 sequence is CASSPGMTEQYF. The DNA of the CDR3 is TGTGCCAGCTCACCCGGGATGACTGAGCAGTACTTC.

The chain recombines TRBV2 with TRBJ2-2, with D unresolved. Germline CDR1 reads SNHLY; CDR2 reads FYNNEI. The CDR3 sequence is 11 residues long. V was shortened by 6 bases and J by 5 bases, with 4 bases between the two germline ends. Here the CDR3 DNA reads TGTGCCAGCAGGGGTACCGGGGAGCTGTTTTTT. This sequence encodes CASRGTGELFF.

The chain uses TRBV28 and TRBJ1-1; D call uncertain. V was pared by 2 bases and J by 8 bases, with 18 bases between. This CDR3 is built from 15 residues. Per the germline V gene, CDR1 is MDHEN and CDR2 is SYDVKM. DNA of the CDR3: TGTGCCAGCAGTTTAGTCGGGCAGGCGTTTATCGAAGCTTTCTTT. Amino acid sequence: CASSLVGQAFIEAFF.